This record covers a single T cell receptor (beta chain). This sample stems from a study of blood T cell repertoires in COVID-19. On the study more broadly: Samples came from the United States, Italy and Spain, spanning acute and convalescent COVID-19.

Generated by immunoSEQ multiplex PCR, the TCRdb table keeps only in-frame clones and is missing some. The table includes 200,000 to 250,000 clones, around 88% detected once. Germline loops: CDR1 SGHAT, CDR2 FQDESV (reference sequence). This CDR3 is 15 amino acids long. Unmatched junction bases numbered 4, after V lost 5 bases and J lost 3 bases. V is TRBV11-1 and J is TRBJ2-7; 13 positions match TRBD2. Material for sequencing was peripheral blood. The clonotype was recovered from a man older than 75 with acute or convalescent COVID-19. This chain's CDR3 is CASSPRLAGGYEQYF. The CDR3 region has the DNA TGTGCCAGCAGCCCTAGACTAGCGGGAGGCTACGAGCAGTACTTC.